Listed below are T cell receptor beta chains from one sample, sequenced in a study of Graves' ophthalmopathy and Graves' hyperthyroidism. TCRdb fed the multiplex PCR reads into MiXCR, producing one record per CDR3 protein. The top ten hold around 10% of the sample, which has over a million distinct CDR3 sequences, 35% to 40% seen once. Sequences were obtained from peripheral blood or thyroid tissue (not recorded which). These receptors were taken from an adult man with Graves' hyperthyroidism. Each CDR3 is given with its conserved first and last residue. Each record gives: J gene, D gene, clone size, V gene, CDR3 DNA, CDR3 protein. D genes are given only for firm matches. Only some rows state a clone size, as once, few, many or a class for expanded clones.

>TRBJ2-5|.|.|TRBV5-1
TGCGCCAGCAACATACAGGGAGAAGAGACCCAGTACTTC
CASNIQGEETQYF
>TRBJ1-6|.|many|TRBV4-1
TGCGCCAGCAGCCAGTTAGGAACTCTCTATAATTCACCCCTCCACTTT
CASSQLGTLYNSPLHF
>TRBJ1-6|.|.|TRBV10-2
TGCGCCAGCAGTGAGCCGGGCCAATATAATTCACCCCTCCACTTT
CASSEPGQYNSPLHF
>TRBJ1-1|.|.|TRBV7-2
TGTGCCAGCAGTTCCCACGGAGGGCTCGGCACTGAAGCTTTCTTT
CASSSHGGLGTEAFF
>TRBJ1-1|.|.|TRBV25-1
TGTGCCAGCAGCCCGGGACACCTCATGAACAGGGTAACTGAAGCTTTCTTT
CASSPGHLMNRVTEAFF
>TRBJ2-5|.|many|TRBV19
TGTGCCAGTAGCTACAGGGTCTTTGAGACCCAGTACTTC
CASSYRVFETQYF
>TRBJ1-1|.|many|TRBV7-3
TGTGCCAGCAGCTTGGCAGAGAGAACTGAAGCTTTCTTT
CASSLAERTEAFF
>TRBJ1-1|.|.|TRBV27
TGTGCCAGCTTCCCCATGGTCCGTATGAACACTGAAGCTTTCTTT
CASFPMVRMNTEAFF
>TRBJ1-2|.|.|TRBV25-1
TGTGCCAGCAGACCCAAAGGAGCCGACGGGGACGGGACGGGCTATGGCTACACCTTC
CASRPKGADGDGTGYGYTF
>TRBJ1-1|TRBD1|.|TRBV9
TGTGCCAGCAGCGTGGGGACAGGGGTTTCTGAAGCTTTCTTT
CASSVGTGVSEAFF
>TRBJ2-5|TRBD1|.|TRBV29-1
TGCAGCGTTGCCTGGGGACAGGGGGGGACAGAGACCCAGTACTTC
CSVAWGQGGTETQYF
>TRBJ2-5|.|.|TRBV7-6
TGTGCCAGCAGCTCCTCGCAGGGAGAGGAGACCCAGTACTTC
CASSSSQGEETQYF
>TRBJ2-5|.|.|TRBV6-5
TGTGCCAGCAGCCTGGCGGGTATGACAGGCTGGGAGGCCCAGTACTTC
CASSLAGMTGWEAQYF
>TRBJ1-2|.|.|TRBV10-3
TGTGCCAGCAGTGAAAGGGGGAGGAACTATGGCTACACCTTC
CASSERGRNYGYTF
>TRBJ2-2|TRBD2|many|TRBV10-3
TGTGCCATCAGTTCAGCGGGGGCGGGCACCGGGGAGCTGTTTTTT
CAISSAGAGTGELFF
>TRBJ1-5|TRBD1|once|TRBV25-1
TGTGCCAGCAGTGTAAATACAGGGGGTGGAAATCAGCCCCAGCATTTT
CASSVNTGGGNQPQHF
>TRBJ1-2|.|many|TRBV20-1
TGCAGTGCTGAGGCGTGGGATGGCTACACCTTC
CSAEAWDGYTF
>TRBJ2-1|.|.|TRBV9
TGTGCCAGCAGCCCGATCGCGCTAGCGAAGTACAATGAGCAGTTCTTC
CASSPIALAKYNEQFF
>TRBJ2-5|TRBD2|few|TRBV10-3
TGTGCCATCAGCTCCAGCGGGGGGGGGGAGACCCAGTACTTC
CAISSSGGGETQYF
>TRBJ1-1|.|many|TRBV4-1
TGCGCCAGCAGCCAAGAGGCAGGGTTAACGACTGAAGCTTTCTTT
CASSQEAGLTTEAFF
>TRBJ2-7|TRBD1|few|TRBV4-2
TGTGCCAGCAGCCAAGATCCTCTAATCGGACAGGGAGTATCCTACGAGCAGTACTTC
CASSQDPLIGQGVSYEQYF
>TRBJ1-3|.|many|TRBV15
TGTGCCACCAGCAGAGAGGACGGAAACACCATATATTTT
CATSREDGNTIYF
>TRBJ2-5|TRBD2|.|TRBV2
TGTGCCAGCAGTGCCCGACTAGCGGGAGGAGGAGAGACCCAGTACTTC
CASSARLAGGGETQYF
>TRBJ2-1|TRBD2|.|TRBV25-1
TGTGCCAGCAGTGAATTCCCGGGAGGGCCACGGAATGAGCAGTTCTTC
CASSEFPGGPRNEQFF
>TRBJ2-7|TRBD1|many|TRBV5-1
TGCGCCAGCAGCTGGACAGGTAACTACGAGCAGTACTTC
CASSWTGNYEQYF
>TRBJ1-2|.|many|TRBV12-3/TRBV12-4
TGTGCCAGCAGCCCGGACAGAACCGCCGATGGCTACACCTTC
CASSPDRTADGYTF
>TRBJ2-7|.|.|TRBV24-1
TGTGCCACCAGTCAAGGACCGGGGGCCTGCGAGCAGTACTTC
CATSQGPGACEQYF
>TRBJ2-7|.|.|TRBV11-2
TGTGCCGGCAGCGCTTCCGGACTTTTAAACGAGCAGTACTTC
CAGSASGLLNEQYF
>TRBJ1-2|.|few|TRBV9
TGTGCTAGAGATTCGGCTAAGGGGGGCTACACCTTC
CARDSAKGGYTF
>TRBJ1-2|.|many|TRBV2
TGTGCCAGCAGTGGCCTCTGGGGCGCCGACTATGGCTACACCTTC
CASSGLWGADYGYTF
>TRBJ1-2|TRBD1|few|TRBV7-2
TGTGCCAGCAGCTTATGGTCAGGGGGCGCAGGTGGCTACACCTTC
CASSLWSGGAGGYTF
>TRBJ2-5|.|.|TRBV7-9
TGTGCCAGCAGCCAAGGGTACAGTCAAGAGACCCAGTACTTC
CASSQGYSQETQYF
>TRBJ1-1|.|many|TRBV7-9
TGTGCCAGCAGCTCAGGACAGACAATGAACACTGAAGCTTTCTTT
CASSSGQTMNTEAFF
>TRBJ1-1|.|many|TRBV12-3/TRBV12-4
TGTGCCAGCAGCTTAGGTCGGGCGAACACTGAAGCTTTCTTT
CASSLGRANTEAFF
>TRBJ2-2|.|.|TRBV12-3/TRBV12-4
TGTGCCAGCAGTTCGGTGAACACCGGGGAGCTGTTTTTT
CASSSVNTGELFF
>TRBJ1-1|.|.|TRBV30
TGTGCCTGGAGTGTATGGGGGGGGACGAACACTGAAGCTTTCTTT
CAWSVWGGTNTEAFF
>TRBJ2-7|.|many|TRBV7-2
TGTGCCAGCAGCTTAAGGCAACAGGGGGGGGCCCTCAGGGGCGAGCAGTACTTC
CASSLRQQGGALRGEQYF
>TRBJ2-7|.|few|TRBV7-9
TGTGCCAGCAGTTTATTCGGAGCGGGTGGCCGCTACGAGCAGTACTTC
CASSLFGAGGRYEQYF
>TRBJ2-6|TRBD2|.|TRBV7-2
TGTGCCAGCAGCTTTTCGGGGGGGGTAGGGTCTGGGGCCAACGTCCTGACTTTC
CASSFSGGVGSGANVLTF
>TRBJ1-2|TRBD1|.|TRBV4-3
TGCGCCAGCAGCCGCTACAGGGGCCAGAACTATGGCTACACCTTC
CASSRYRGQNYGYTF
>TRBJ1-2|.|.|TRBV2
TGTGCCAGCAGTGTACCATGGGCCGGGAGTTTGGGCTACACCTTC
CASSVPWAGSLGYTF
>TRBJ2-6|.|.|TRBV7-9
TGTGCCAGCAGCGCGACGGAACCTTACTCTGGGGCCAACGTCCTGACTTTC
CASSATEPYSGANVLTF
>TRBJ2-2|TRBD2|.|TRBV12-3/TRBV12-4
TGTGCCAGCAGGTTGCGGGAGTCACGAACTGGGGAGCTGTTTTTT
CASRLRESRTGELFF
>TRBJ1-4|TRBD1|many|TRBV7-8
TGTGCCAGCAGCTCTGCAGGGGGAGTGAATGAAAAACTGTTTTTT
CASSSAGGVNEKLFF
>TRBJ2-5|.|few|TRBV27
TGTGCCAGCCGCACTCTGGGTTACCAAGAGACCCAGTACTTC
CASRTLGYQETQYF
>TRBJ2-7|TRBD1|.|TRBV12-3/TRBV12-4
TGTGCCAGCAGTTTAACAGGGGCCAGGAGCTCCTACGAGCAGTACTTC
CASSLTGARSSYEQYF
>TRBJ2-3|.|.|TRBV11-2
TGTGCCAGCAGCACCTGGCCTGCCACAGATACGCAGTATTTT
CASSTWPATDTQYF
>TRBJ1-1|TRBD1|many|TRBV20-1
TGCAGTGCTAGACATGAGGGACAGAGGAACACTGAAGCTTTCTTT
CSARHEGQRNTEAFF
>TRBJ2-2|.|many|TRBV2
TGTGCCAGCAGTGAAACAGGGCCCACCGGGGAGCTGTTTTTT
CASSETGPTGELFF
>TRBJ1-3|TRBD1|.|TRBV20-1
TGCAGTGCACTGGGACAGAGAAACACCATATATTTT
CSALGQRNTIYF
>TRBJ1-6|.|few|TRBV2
TGTGCCAGCAGTCTCGGGGGGGAGTATAATTCACCCCTCCACTTT
CASSLGGEYNSPLHF
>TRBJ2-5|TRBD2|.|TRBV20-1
TGCAGTGCCCCTGGGGGCGGGGGGAATCAAGAGACCCAGTACTTC
CSAPGGGGNQETQYF
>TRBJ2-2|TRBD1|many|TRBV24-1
TGTGCCACCAGTGATTTCAGGGACAGGGAACCGTCAACAAACACCGGGGAGCTGTTTTTT
CATSDFRDREPSTNTGELFF
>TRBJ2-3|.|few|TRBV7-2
TGTGCCAGCAGCACACGCACAGATACGCAGTATTTT
CASSTRTDTQYF
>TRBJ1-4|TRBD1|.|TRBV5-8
TGTGCCAGCAGCTCCCGGACAGGGGCTAATGAAAAACTGTTTTTT
CASSSRTGANEKLFF
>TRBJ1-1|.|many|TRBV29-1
TGCAGCGTTGAAGATCGGAGGGGGGTCGGGACTGAAGCTTTCTTT
CSVEDRRGVGTEAFF
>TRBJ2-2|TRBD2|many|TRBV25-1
TGTGCCAGCAGTGAACGAGCGGGAGGTTTTATCACCGGGGAGCTGTTTTTT
CASSERAGGFITGELFF
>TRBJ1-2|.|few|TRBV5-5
TGTGCCAGCAGCTTAGGGGGGGAAATCTATGGCTACACCTTC
CASSLGGEIYGYTF
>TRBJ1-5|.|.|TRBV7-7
TGTGCCAGCAGCTCCCGCCGAGACAGATATAGCAATCAGCCCCAGCATTTT
CASSSRRDRYSNQPQHF